Below, 20 T cell receptor beta chains from the same sample are listed, as sequenced in a study of blood T cell repertoires in COVID-19. Produced via immunoSEQ multiplex PCR; TCRdb's table is partial and in-frame only. The repertoire holds about 150,000 clones, with about 83% as singletons. The sample comprised peripheral blood. The receptors were gathered from a man aged 45-65 years with acute or convalescent COVID-19.

The CDR3 DNA is TGTGCCAGCAGCTCCGGACAGGGAATATTTTCACCCCTCCACTTT. Its protein product is CASSSGQGIFSPLHF. The V gene is TRBV7-2, the J gene TRBJ1-6; TRBD1 aligns across 8 bases. The CDR3 has 15 amino acids. V shed 4 bases and J 9 bases; nucleotides not matched to a gene: 8. Germline CDR1 is SGHTA and CDR2 is FQGNSA.

This chain joins TRBV18 and TRBJ2-5; D is possibly TRBD1 (6 bases). Trimming took off 2 bases at V and 4 bases at J, with 14 bases between the two ends. CDR3 length: 15 amino acids. Germline CDR1 reads KGHSH; CDR2 reads LQKENI. CDR3 bases: TGTGCCAGCTCACCAGGGCCAGGGGCAGGAGAGACCCAGTACTTC. It codes for CASSPGPGAGETQYF.

The rearrangement uses TRBV29-1 and TRBJ1-1, with 9 bases fitting TRBD1. CDR1 and CDR2 from the germline V gene are SQVTM and ANQGSEA. V gave up 7 bases and J gave up 4 bases; unmatched junction bases: 1. The CDR3 runs to 11 residues. This chain's CDR3 is CSGTGATEAFF. In DNA form, the CDR3 reads TGCAGCGGGACAGGGGCCACTGAAGCTTTCTTT.

The count of this clone is one. The V gene is TRBV13, the J gene TRBJ1-1; D is ambiguous. The CDR3 loop spans 14 amino acids. V lost 5 bases and J lost 2, with 12 bases in between. Germline CDR1 reads PRHDT; CDR2 reads FYEKMQ (reference sequence). The CDR3 is CASSRAVRNTEAFF. The CDR3 nucleotides are TGTGCCAGCAGCCGTGCCGTGCGTAACACTGAAGCTTTCTTT.

V gene TRBV5-6 combines with J gene TRBJ2-7; D not resolved. The CDR3 totals 15 residues. Trimming removed 1 base from V and 2 bases from J, with 13 bases in between. Per germline, CDR1 SGHDT and CDR2 YYEEEE. The CDR3 is CASSLWFAETYEQYV. The CDR3 DNA is TGTGCCAGCAGCTTGTGGTTTGCGGAAACCTACGAGCAGTACGTC.

V is TRBV3-1 (or the pseudogene TRBV3-2) and J is TRBJ1-6, with TRBD1 as a possible D gene (6 bases). This CDR3 is 15 amino acids long. V dropped 4 bases and J dropped 10 bases, with 17 bases sitting between them. The V gene's germline CDR1 is LGHDT and CDR2 YNNKEL (reference sequence). The CDR3 coding sequence is TGTGCCAGCAGCCTAGGACAGCCCTTTAGATCACCCCTCCACTTT. Its protein product is CASSLGQPFRSPLHF.

Comment on this clone: This may arise from a read error, as a much more abundant clone is one base away. Within the sample, other DNA sequences also encode this same CDR3. The chain combines TRBV3-1 (or the pseudogene TRBV3-2) with TRBJ1-2; the D is unclear. The V gene lost 1 base and the J gene lost 3 bases, with 9 bases spanning the gap. This CDR3 is 14 amino acids long. Germline assignment: CDR1 LGHDT and CDR2 YNNKEL (reference sequence). This CDR3 reads CASSQVTGYYGYTF. CDR3 coding DNA: TGTGCCAGCAGCCAAGTTACGGGGTACTATGGCTACACCTTC.

The sample holds a few counts of this clone. V gene TRBV27 combines with J gene TRBJ1-2, with 8 bases identical to TRBD1. Germline values: CDR1 MNHEY, CDR2 SMNVEV (reference sequence). Trimming at V came to 4 bases and at J to 4 bases, leaving 2 bases not matched to a gene. CDR3 size: 13 residues. The CDR3 DNA is TGTGCCAGCAGTTACGACAGGGGCTATGGCTACACCTTC. It yields the protein CASSYDRGYGYTF.

The chain couples TRBV3-1 (or the pseudogene TRBV3-2) to TRBJ1-3, with 7 nucleotides matching TRBD1. The germline V gene has CDR1 LGHDT and CDR2 YNNKEL (reference sequence). This CDR3 has 16 amino acids. The V and J ends lost 4 bases and 2 bases, in that order; junction bases with no gene match: 8. The CDR3 DNA reads as TGTGCCAGCAGCCCCTCGGGACAGACTACTGGAAACACCATATATTTT. The encoded protein is CASSPSGQTTGNTIYF.

The chain has TRBV11-2 and TRBJ2-3; TRBD1 is a possible D gene (6 bases). Trimming took 5 bases from V and 2 from J, leaving 17 bases between them. The CDR3 runs to 16 residues. Germline V gene data show CDR1 as SGHAT and CDR2 as FQNNGV. In nucleotides, the CDR3 is TGTGCCAGCAGCCCTACAGGGCCCAGGGTCACAGATACGCAGTATTTT. Amino acids: CASSPTGPRVTDTQYF.

The V call is TRBV4-1, the J call TRBJ1-1; 11 bases fit TRBD1. CDR3 size: 15 residues. V trimming: 6 bases; J trimming: 1 base; junction bases outside the gene matches: 4. Germline CDR1 reads MGHRA; CDR2 reads YSYEKL. The CDR3 here is CASRRGQGANTEAFF. The CDR3 nucleotides read TGCGCCAGCAGACGCGGACAGGGGGCGAACACTGAAGCTTTCTTT.

V gene TRBV10-2 combines with J gene TRBJ1-2; TRBD1 matches at 8 bases. The germline CDR1 and CDR2 sequences are WSHSY and SAAADI. The CDR3 has 14 residues. V was pared by 8 bases and J by 2 bases, with 7 bases of the junction left unmatched. DNA for the CDR3: TGCGCCAGCCTAGCGGGACAGGCCAACTATGGCTACACCTTC. Translation: CASLAGQANYGYTF.

This clone has only one observation. The V gene is TRBV3-1 (or the pseudogene TRBV3-2), the J gene TRBJ2-3; a possible D gene is TRBD2 (6 bases). Germline V gives CDR1 LGHDT, CDR2 YNNKEL (reference sequence). V was pared by 5 bases and J by 0 bases, with 15 bases between. The CDR3 sequence is 16 residues long. CDR3 DNA: TGTGCCAGCAGCGAAGTGGGGGGACCGAGCACAGATACGCAGTATTTT. The encoded protein is CASSEVGGPSTDTQYF.

This clone occurred a few times. J is TRBJ1-2 and V is TRBV11-2, with TRBD1 as a possible D gene (5 bases). Germline V gene lookup returns CDR1 SGHAT and CDR2 FQNNGV. There are 17 residues in the CDR3. Trimming pared 5 bases from V and 3 bases from J, leaving 22 bases between. The CDR3 here is CASSPTLTGIYDYGYTF. The CDR3 nucleotides read TGTGCCAGCAGCCCCACCCTTACAGGCATATACGACTATGGCTACACCTTC.

This clone was picked up a small number of times. The chain links TRBV7-3 to TRBJ2-1; D possibly corresponds to TRBD2 (6 bases). The V gene lost 5 bases and the J gene lost 5 bases, with 13 bases spanning the gap. The length of the CDR3 is 14 residues. The germline V gene encodes CDR1 SGHTA and CDR2 FQGTGA. The CDR3 coding sequence is TGTGCCAGCAGCCCCCGGGGGATCCACAATGAGCAGTTCTTC. Its translation is CASSPRGIHNEQFF.

The chain uses TRBV5-4 and TRBJ1-1; perhaps TRBD1 as D (6 bases). Trimming left V 4 bases short and J 5 bases short, with 18 bases between. In germline, CDR1 is SGHNT, CDR2 YYREEE (reference sequence). This CDR3 comprises 15 residues. The CDR3 bases are TGTGCCAGCAGCCTACAACAGGGTTACGTAACTGAAGCTTTCTTT. Translating gives CASSLQQGYVTEAFF.

The chain combines TRBV14 with TRBJ2-1, with TRBD2 identical over 9 bases. With 4 bases clipped from V and 0 bases from J, the junction kept 4 bases outside the gene matches. The CDR3 contains 16 residues. Per the germline V gene, CDR1 is SGHDN and CDR2 is FVKESK. CDR3 nucleotides: TGTGCCAGCAGCCCCACACTAGCGGGCTCCTACAATGAGCAGTTCTTC. Translated: CASSPTLAGSYNEQFF.

This clone occurred a few times. The rearrangement links TRBV11-3 to TRBJ2-3, with 9 nucleotides matching TRBD2. The CDR3 covers 14 residues. V gave up 5 bases and J gave up 4 bases; unmatched junction bases: 4. Germline-derived CDR1 and CDR2 are SGHNT and YENEEA. CDR3 DNA: TGTGCCAGCAGCCCGGGACTAGCCCCAGATACGCAGTATTTT. Its protein is CASSPGLAPDTQYF.

This chain uses TRBV6-6 with TRBJ1-2; TRBD1 matches at 9 bases. This CDR3 region has 13 residues. From germline, CDR1 is MNHNY and CDR2 SVGAGI (reference sequence). J gave up 8 bases and V 5 bases, and 6 bases lay outside the gene matches. The CDR3 loop is CASSGDRVIGYTF. The CDR3 nucleotides read TGTGCCAGCAGTGGGGACAGGGTCATAGGCTACACCTTC.

The chain couples TRBV6-5 to TRBJ2-1; 8 bases are a match to TRBD1. Germline assignment: CDR1 MNHEY and CDR2 SVGAGI. The ends lost 5 bases at V and 8 bases at J; junction bases unmatched: 8. The CDR3 loop spans 14 amino acids. This CDR3 is CASSHGQGRDEQFF. The DNA of the CDR3 is TGTGCCAGCAGTCACGGACAGGGTAGGGATGAGCAGTTCTTC.